This TCR beta chain was sequenced for a study of cytomegalovirus exposure and HLA in healthy donors. Study-wide results and caveats: Rarity characterized most TCR sequences, yet some public TCRs appeared in many donors. Overall, about 160 TCR beta chains were annotated as cytomegalovirus-associated. Confirmation was obtained in vitro that three CMV-associated chains are specific for CMV antigens.

Comment on this clone: The antigen remains unidentified.

The CDR3 loop spans 12 amino acids. Germline lookup yields CDR1 LNHNV and CDR2 YYDKDF (reference sequence). The V and J ends lost 5 bases and 7 bases respectively, with 11 bases between them. TCRdb keeps only in-frame clones here, not all; method: immunoSEQ multiplex PCR. The sample holds 230,000 or so clones, approximately 86% seen once. The sequenced sample was PBMCs. The source of this sequence is a woman under 30 in good health and CMV-seronegative. V is TRBV15 and J is TRBJ1-2, with a possible D match to TRBD1 (5 bases). CDR3 sequence reads: CATSPTRGGYTF. The CDR3, as DNA: TGTGCCACCAGCCCGACAAGGGGTGGCTACACCTTC.